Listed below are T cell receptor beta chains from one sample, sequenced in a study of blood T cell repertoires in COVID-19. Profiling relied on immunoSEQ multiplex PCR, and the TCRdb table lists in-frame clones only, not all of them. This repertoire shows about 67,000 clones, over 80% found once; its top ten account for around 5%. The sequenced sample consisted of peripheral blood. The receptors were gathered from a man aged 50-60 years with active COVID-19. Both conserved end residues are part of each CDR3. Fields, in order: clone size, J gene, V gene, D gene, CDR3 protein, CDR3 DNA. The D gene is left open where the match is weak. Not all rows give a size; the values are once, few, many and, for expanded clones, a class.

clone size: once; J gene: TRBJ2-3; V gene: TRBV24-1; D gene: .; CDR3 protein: CATSDRPGVGPDTQYF; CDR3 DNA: TGTGCCACCAGTGATCGGCCAGGGGTTGGTCCAGATACGCAGTATTTT
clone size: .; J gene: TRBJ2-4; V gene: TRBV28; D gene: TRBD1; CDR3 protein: CASSLLGQGSIAKNIQYF; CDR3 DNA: TGTGCCAGCAGTTTACTAGGACAGGGGAGTATAGCCAAAAACATTCAGTACTTC
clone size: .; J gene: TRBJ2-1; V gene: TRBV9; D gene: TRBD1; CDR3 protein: CASSAGQGRGEQFF; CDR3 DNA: TGTGCCAGCAGCGCCGGACAGGGACGGGGTGAGCAGTTCTTC
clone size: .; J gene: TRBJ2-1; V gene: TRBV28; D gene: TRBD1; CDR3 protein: CASSLRGRGPYNEQFF; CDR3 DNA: TGTGCCAGCAGCCTCAGGGGCAGGGGGCCTTACAATGAGCAGTTCTTC
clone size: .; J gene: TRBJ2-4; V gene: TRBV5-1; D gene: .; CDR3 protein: CASRPGEFKNIQYF; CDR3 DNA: TGCGCCAGCAGACCGGGAGAGTTCAAAAACATTCAGTACTTC
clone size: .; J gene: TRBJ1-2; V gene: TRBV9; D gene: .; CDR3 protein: CASSPRPHRDYGYTF; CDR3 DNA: TGTGCCAGCAGCCCCAGGCCCCACAGGGACTATGGCTACACCTTC
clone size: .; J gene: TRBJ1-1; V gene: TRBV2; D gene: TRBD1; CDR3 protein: CASSKDRGEAFF; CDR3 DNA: TGTGCCAGCAGTAAAGACAGGGGTGAAGCTTTCTTT
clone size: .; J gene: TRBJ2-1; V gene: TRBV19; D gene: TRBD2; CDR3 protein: CASSTGTSSYNEQFF; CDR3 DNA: TGTGCCAGTAGTACGGGGACTAGCAGCTACAATGAGCAGTTCTTC
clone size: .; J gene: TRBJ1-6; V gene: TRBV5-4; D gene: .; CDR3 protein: CASSLAGGRSPLHF; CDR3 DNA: TGTGCCAGCAGCTTGGCCGGGGGGCGATCACCCCTCCACTTT
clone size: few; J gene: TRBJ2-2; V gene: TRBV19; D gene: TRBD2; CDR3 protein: CASTKIAGTNTGELFF; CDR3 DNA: TGTGCCAGTACCAAGATAGCGGGAACGAACACCGGGGAGCTGTTTTTT
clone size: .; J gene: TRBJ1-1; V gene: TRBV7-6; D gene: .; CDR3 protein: CASSLKPERMNTEAFF; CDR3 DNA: TGTGCCAGCAGCTTAAAACCTGAGAGGATGAACACTGAAGCTTTCTTT
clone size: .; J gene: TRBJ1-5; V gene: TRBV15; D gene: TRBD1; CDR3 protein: CATTRQGGSNQPQHF; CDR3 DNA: TGTGCCACCACGCGACAGGGGGGAAGCAATCAGCCCCAGCATTTT
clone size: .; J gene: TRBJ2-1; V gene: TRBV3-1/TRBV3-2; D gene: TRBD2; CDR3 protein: CASSKGLAANNEQFF; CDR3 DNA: TGTGCCAGCAGCAAGGGACTAGCGGCAAACAATGAGCAGTTCTTC
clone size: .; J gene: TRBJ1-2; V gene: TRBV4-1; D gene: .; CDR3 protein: CASSQEGRFYGYTF; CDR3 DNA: TGCGCCAGCAGCCAAGAGGGCAGATTTTATGGCTACACCTTC
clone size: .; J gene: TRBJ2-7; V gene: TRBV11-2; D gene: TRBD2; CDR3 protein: CASSSWAGGSYEQYF; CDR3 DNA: TGTGCCAGCAGCTCGTGGGCGGGAGGCTCCTACGAGCAGTACTTC
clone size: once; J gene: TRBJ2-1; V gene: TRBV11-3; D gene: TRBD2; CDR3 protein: CASSLVAGVGNEQFF; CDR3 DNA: TGTGCCAGCAGCTTAGTAGCGGGAGTCGGTAATGAGCAGTTCTTC
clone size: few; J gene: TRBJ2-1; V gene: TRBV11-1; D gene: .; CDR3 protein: CASSLAPLADGNNEQFF; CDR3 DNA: TGTGCCAGCAGCTTAGCCCCCCTGGCGGATGGCAACAATGAGCAGTTCTTC
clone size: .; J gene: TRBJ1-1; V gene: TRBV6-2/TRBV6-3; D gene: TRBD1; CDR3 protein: CASSLDRGLVGTEAFF; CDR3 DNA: TGTGCCAGCAGCTTGGACAGGGGGCTAGTGGGTACTGAAGCTTTCTTT
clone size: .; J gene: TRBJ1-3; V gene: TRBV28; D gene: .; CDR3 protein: CASSLTWGSGGNTIYF; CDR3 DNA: TGTGCCAGCAGTCTTACCTGGGGATCAGGGGGAAACACCATATATTTT
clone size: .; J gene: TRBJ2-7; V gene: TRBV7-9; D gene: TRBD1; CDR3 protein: CASSSPGQGSYEQYF; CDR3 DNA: TGTGCCAGCAGCTCCCCGGGACAGGGATCCTACGAGCAGTACTTC
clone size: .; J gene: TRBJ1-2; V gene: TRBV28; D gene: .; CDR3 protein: CASSPNPDYGYTF; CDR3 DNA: TGTGCCAGCAGTCCGAATCCAGATTATGGCTACACCTTC
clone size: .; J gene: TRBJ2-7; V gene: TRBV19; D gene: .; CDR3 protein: CASSWTAYYEQYF; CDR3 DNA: TGTGCCAGTAGTTGGACAGCGTACTACGAGCAGTACTTC
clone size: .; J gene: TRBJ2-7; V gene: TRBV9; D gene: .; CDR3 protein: CASSPWGRGDEQYF; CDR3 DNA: TGTGCCAGCAGCCCCTGGGGGCGAGGTGACGAGCAGTACTTC